Shown below are 2 T cell receptor beta chains from a single sample sequenced in a study of response to subunit inactivated influenza vaccine. One entry per CDR3 protein, called by TCRdb with MiXCR from the RT-PCR reads. The sample lists about 800,000 distinct CDR3 sequences; around 21% were seen once. The specimen was PBMCs from blood, collected around 5 days after vaccination. The receptors were gathered from a man aged 45-60 years who received an inactivated influenza vaccine.

This clonotype was observed a few times. The J gene is TRBJ2-1, the V gene TRBV7-2, with 12 nucleotides matching TRBD2. The CDR3 is 15 residues long. Germline assignment: CDR1 SGHTA and CDR2 FQGNSA. The J segment lost 8 bases and the V segment lost 8 bases, leaving 10 bases of the junction unmatched. This chain's CDR3 is CASGEASGGVYEQFF. In DNA form, the CDR3 reads TGTGCCAGCGGTGAGGCTAGCGGGGGGGTATATGAGCAGTTCTTC.

In this sample, this clonotype turned up many times. This chain links TRBV20-1 with TRBJ2-1; TRBD2 agrees at 9 bases. This CDR3 is 14 amino acids long. CDR1 and CDR2 from the germline V gene are DFQATT and SNEGSKA (reference sequence). The V segment lost 3 bases and the J segment 7 bases; nucleotides outside the gene matches: 7. The CDR3: CSASDASGANEQFF. The CDR3 nucleotides are TGCAGTGCTAGTGACGCTAGCGGGGCTAATGAGCAGTTCTTC.